This T cell receptor (beta chain) originates from a study of T cell repertoires in cytomegalovirus infection. Study at large: Indicated by public TCR beta signatures were CMV infection and matching HLA type.

This clonotype was counted a single time. Its target is not known. Notes on the study in general: Dominating the ex vivo response were TCR beta clonotypes that were CMV-specific and HLA-C-restricted.

The V end lost 5 bases, the J end lost 7 bases, and 14 bases lay between the germline ends. Germline V CDR1 and CDR2: MNHNS, SASEGT. The CDR3 consists of 13 residues. TCRdb re-called the reads with MiXCR, one entry per CDR3 protein. The sample holds more than 400,000 distinct CDR3 sequences, less than 30% seen once. The clonotype was recovered from a human donor in good health (CMV status not recorded). Some clones in this sample may be carry-over from other donors' samples. The V call is TRBV6-1, the J call TRBJ1-1; D is perhaps TRBD1 (5 bases). Input material: PBMCs. CDR3 loop: CASSPGWGIEAFF. CDR3 in DNA: TGTGCCAGCAGTCCAGGGTGGGGGATTGAAGCTTTCTTT.